Listed here are 21 T cell receptor beta chains from one sample, sequenced in a study of T-cell memory formation after mild COVID-19. TCRdb passed the 5' RACE reads through MiXCR, listing each CDR3 protein once. The sample holds some 150,000 distinct CDR3 sequences, over 15% seen once. Input material: PBMCs or a T cell subset sorted from them (not recorded which). These receptors were obtained from an adult woman who had mild COVID-19 (a few samples of this study predate the infection). Cell type and time point are not known.

The chain recombines TRBV7-3 with TRBJ2-6; TRBD2 is a possible D gene (6 bases). CDR1 SGHTA and CDR2 FQGTGA come from the germline V gene. The CDR3 sequence is 16 residues long. V was cut by 5 bases and J by 1 base, with 12 bases left in between. The CDR3 coding sequence is TGTGCCAGCAGCCCTAGGGCGGGATCTGGGGCCAACGTCCTGACTTTC. Amino acids: CASSPRAGSGANVLTF.

This clonotype appeared a few times. The chain recombines TRBV7-2 with TRBJ1-5, with D possibly TRBD1 on 5 matching bases. Germline V gene lookup returns CDR1 SGHTA and CDR2 FQGNSA. Trimming stripped 5 bases from V and 6 bases from J, with 14 bases between. The CDR3 totals 14 residues. The CDR3 coding sequence is TGTGCCAGCAGCAATCGGCAGGGAGGTCAGCCCCAGCATTTT. It translates to CASSNRQGGQPQHF.

In its sample, this clonotype was seen a few times. V and J are TRBV5-1 and TRBJ2-5, with D possibly matching TRBD1 (7 bases). This CDR3 has 15 amino acids. The V gene's germline CDR1 is SGHRS and CDR2 YFSETQ. V was cut by 3 bases and J by 4 bases, with 16 bases left in between. The CDR3 sequence is CASSSQGGRGETQYF. The CDR3 DNA is TGCGCCAGCAGCTCCCAGGGGGGTAGAGGAGAGACCCAGTACTTC.

This clonotype turned up a few times. This chain links TRBV27 with TRBJ2-4; 8 nucleotides agree with TRBD1. The CDR3 runs to 16 residues. Germline assignment: CDR1 MNHEY and CDR2 SMNVEV (reference sequence). The V segment lost 5 bases and the J segment 7 bases; nucleotides outside the gene matches: 13. The CDR3 region is CASSPQGQGRTNIQYF. CDR3 nucleotide sequence: TGTGCCAGCAGTCCCCAAGGACAGGGACGAACGAACATTCAGTACTTC.

This clonotype showed up just a few times. CDR3 residues: CASSAGVNQPQHF. The CDR3 coding sequence is TGTGCCAGCAGTGCAGGGGTCAATCAGCCCCAGCATTTT. The gene calls are TRBV2 and TRBJ1-5; a weak D match, TRBD1 (6 bases). Germline CDR1 and CDR2: SNHLY and FYNNEI. Trimming shortened V by 4 bases and J by 3 bases, and 7 bases separated the two germline ends. There are 13 residues in the CDR3.

This clonotype was found a few times. This chain joins TRBV24-1 and TRBJ2-1, with D possibly matching TRBD1 (6 bases). The germline gives CDR1 KGHDR, CDR2 SFDVKD. The CDR3 loop spans 13 amino acids. V was pared by 10 bases and J by 6 bases, with 15 bases between. CDR3 residues: CATNRDGGNEQFF. In DNA form, the CDR3 reads TGTGCCACAAACAGGGATGGGGGCAATGAGCAGTTCTTC.

This clonotype came up a few times. This chain uses TRBV10-3 with TRBJ2-7; possibly TRBD1 for D (6 bases). Germline V gene sequence: CDR1 ENHRY, CDR2 SYGVKD. This CDR3 region has 13 residues. V was shortened by 6 bases and J by 7 bases, with 16 bases between the two germline ends. This CDR3 reads CAIRTGRFLEQYF. CDR3 nucleotide sequence: TGTGCCATCAGGACAGGACGGTTCTTGGAGCAGTACTTC.

V and J are TRBV2 and TRBJ1-3; TRBD1 is a possible D gene (6 bases). The CDR3 is 14 residues long. The V gene's germline CDR1 is SNHLY and CDR2 FYNNEI. Trimming removed 7 bases from V and 4 bases from J, with 14 bases in between. CDR3 sequence: CASNNRVYGNTIYF. The CDR3 DNA is TGTGCCAGCAATAACAGGGTTTACGGAAACACCATATATTTT.

This clonotype was observed a handful of times. The rearrangement uses TRBV29-1 and TRBJ2-1; D is unresolved. Trimming removed 4 bases at V and 4 bases at J, with 8 bases between. The CDR3 is 12 amino acids. Germline V CDR1 and CDR2: SQVTM, ANQGSEA. CDR3 residues: CSVGIPYNEQFF. The CDR3 nucleotides read TGCAGCGTTGGGATCCCGTACAATGAGCAGTTCTTC.

The chain is built from TRBV18 and TRBJ2-5; TRBD1 aligns across 7 bases. Trimming took 5 bases from V and 5 from J; bases not matched to a gene: 8. CDR1 and CDR2 from the germline V gene are KGHSH and LQKENI. The CDR3 runs 14 residues. The chain's CDR3 is CASSTRQGSETQYF. CDR3 sequence (DNA): TGTGCCAGCTCAACGAGACAGGGTAGCGAGACCCAGTACTTC.

In its sample, this clonotype was seen a few times. The CDR3, as DNA: TGTGCCAGCAGTTACGGTAGCGGGAAATCGAAGAATGAGCAGTTCTTC. It yields the protein CASSYGSGKSKNEQFF. The V and J genes are TRBV6-6 and TRBJ2-1, with TRBD2 matching over 8 bases. Looked up from germline, CDR1 is MNHNY and CDR2 is SVGAGI (reference sequence). V was pared by 2 bases and J by 7 bases, with 10 bases of the junction left unmatched. CDR3 size: 16 residues.

V usage is TRBV24-1 and J usage is TRBJ2-1; a weak D match, TRBD1 (6 bases). V shed 4 bases and J shed 10 bases, with 10 bases lying between them. The CDR3 totals 12 residues. CDR1 is KGHDR, CDR2 SFDVKD, per germline. In DNA, the CDR3 is TGTGCCACCAGTGACGATACAGGGGAGCAGTTCTTC. This codes for CATSDDTGEQFF.

This clonotype was seen a few times. The chain joins TRBV5-1 to TRBJ1-4; no firm D call. Germline lookup yields CDR1 SGHRS and CDR2 YFSETQ. CDR3 length: 15 amino acids. The V end was cut by 0 bases, the J end by 4 bases, with 10 bases between. CDR3 in amino acids: CASSLAVGDNEKLFF. DNA of the CDR3: TGCGCCAGCAGCTTGGCGGTGGGAGATAATGAAAAACTGTTTTTT.

This clonotype was picked up a small number of times. This chain uses TRBV18 with TRBJ1-5; D remains unclear. This CDR3 has 15 residues. In germline, CDR1 is KGHSH, CDR2 LQKENI. Trimming took off 0 bases at V and 1 base at J, with 7 bases between the two ends. The CDR3 sequence is CASSPPGTSNQPQHF. The CDR3 DNA sequence: TGTGCCAGCTCACCACCGGGAACCAGCAATCAGCCCCAGCATTTT.

In its sample, this clonotype was seen a few times. The chain employs TRBV11-2 and TRBJ2-1; 8 nucleotides match TRBD1. V dropped 5 bases and J dropped 7; count of bases not matched to a gene: 7. This CDR3 comprises 14 residues. Germline V gives CDR1 SGHAT, CDR2 FQNNGV. The CDR3 loop reads CASSQRTGRNEQFF. CDR3 nucleotide sequence: TGTGCCAGCAGCCAAAGGACAGGGCGGAATGAGCAGTTCTTC.

This clonotype was observed a handful of times. J is TRBJ2-1 and V is TRBV6-1, with D possibly TRBD2 on 6 matching bases. From germline, CDR1 is MNHNS and CDR2 SASEGT. Deletions cut 6 bases from V and 0 bases from J, with 15 bases between. The CDR3 sequence is 16 residues long. The CDR3 here is CASRKAGGRSYNEQFF. The CDR3 region has the DNA TGTGCCAGCAGGAAGGCCGGGGGACGCTCCTACAATGAGCAGTTCTTC.

V is TRBV3-1 and J is TRBJ1-2; 7 bases align to TRBD1. Looked up from germline, CDR1 is LGHDT and CDR2 is YNNKEL (reference sequence). The CDR3 is 15 amino acids. With 1 base clipped from V and 4 bases from J, the junction kept 6 bases outside the gene matches. In nucleotides, the CDR3 is TGTGCCAGCAGCCAAGCCATACAGGGGATCTATGGCTACACCTTC. Translated: CASSQAIQGIYGYTF.

The CDR3 region is CASSARQGGMDTQYF. The DNA of the CDR3 is TGTGCCAGCAGCGCCCGACAGGGGGGGATGGATACGCAGTATTTT. V gene TRBV9 combines with J gene TRBJ2-3; 9 positions match TRBD1. The V gene end was trimmed by 3 bases and the J gene end by 6 bases; junction bases not matched to a gene: 8. Germline V gene lookup returns CDR1 SGDLS and CDR2 YYNGEE. This CDR3 comprises 15 residues.

This clonotype was seen only a few times. CDR3 sequence (DNA): TGTGCCAGCAGCGATGTAGCGGACTTTTCCACAGATACGCAGTATTTT. Encoded protein: CASSDVADFSTDTQYF. The chain couples TRBV9 to TRBJ2-3, with D tentatively TRBD2 (6 bases). This CDR3 has 16 amino acids. Trimming removed 3 bases from V and 2 bases from J, with 16 bases in between. The germline V gene encodes CDR1 SGDLS and CDR2 YYNGEE.

This clonotype was counted only a few times. The CDR3 region is CASSWGSGGSGETQYF. In DNA form, the CDR3 reads TGTGCCAGCAGCTGGGGGAGCGGGGGTAGCGGAGAGACCCAGTACTTC. The chain employs TRBV7-8 and TRBJ2-5; TRBD2 matches at 8 bases. CDR1 and CDR2 from the germline V gene are SGHVS and FQNEAQ. V lost 4 bases, J lost 4 bases, and 11 bases stayed unmatched. The CDR3 covers 16 residues.

The genes are TRBV7-3 and TRBJ2-5, with 7 bases aligning to TRBD2. The germline V gene has CDR1 SGHTA and CDR2 FQGTGA. With 3 bases clipped from V and 5 bases from J, the junction kept 9 bases outside the gene matches. The CDR3 contains 15 residues. The CDR3 nucleotides are TGTGCCAGCAGCTTCCAGGCTAGCGGAGAGGAGACCCAGTACTTC. Translating gives CASSFQASGEETQYF.